The clone carrying this T cell receptor (beta chain) was detected ten times or more. What it recognizes is unknown. The sample is drawn from a study of identical twins. General study findings and limits: Instead of following the same donors, the conclusions were based on cross-sectional statistical analysis. Researchers caution that invariant MAIT and iNKT cells could partly confound zero-insertion analyses. Out-of-frame sharing of TCR alpha in monozygotic twins was underestimated by models.

The CDR3 is 13 residues long. Trimming pared 6 bases from V and 5 bases from J, leaving 13 bases between. Germline values: CDR1 SGHTA, CDR2 FQGNSA. Unique molecular identifiers were present on the cDNA, which also gained a universal primer site by template switching. MiXCR, run by TCRdb on the 5' RACE reads, gives a single entry per CDR3 protein. The sample has hundreds of thousands of distinct CDR3 sequences, roughly 6% seen once. The source is a man in his late teens or twenties in good health. What was sequenced was naive T cells sorted from blood. The rearrangement joins TRBV7-2 to TRBJ2-5; D may be TRBD2 (5 bases). CDR3 sequence reads: CASSPRGGETQYF. For the CDR3, the DNA is TGTGCCAGCAGTCCCCGAGGAGGCGAGACCCAGTACTTC.